This T cell receptor (beta chain) comes out of a study of cytomegalovirus exposure and HLA in healthy donors. Study findings and constraints: Previous analysis showed most TCR beta V segments were productive about 87% or about 30% of the time.

Worth noting for this clone: Its antigen remains unidentified.

Primers for the PCR totalled 60 Vbeta and 13 Jbeta. Profiling relied on immunoSEQ multiplex PCR, and the TCRdb table lists in-frame clones only, not all of them. The table lists some 160,000 clones, around 77% of them singletons, with 1.1% to 1.5% in the top ten. Trimming cost V 1 base and J 6 bases, with 13 bases left between them. Germline CDR1 is MDHEN and CDR2 is SYDVKM. The CDR3 is 15 amino acids. Sequencing input: PBMCs. The V and J genes are TRBV28 and TRBJ1-5, with a tentative D call TRBD1 (5 bases). This clonotype originated in a woman in her thirties in good health and CMV-seronegative. The CDR3 is CASSLSRGGSQPQHF. The CDR3 DNA follows: TGTGCCAGCAGTTTATCGCGGGGGGGAAGTCAGCCCCAGCATTTT.